This section outlines one T cell receptor beta chain sequence together with its context. Its antigen specificity is not known. No base quality values were provided; no much bigger clone lies one nucleotide off. TCR beta chain repertoires were profiled by survey-level sequencing on the immunoSEQ platform. The authors processed their data as follows. Repertoire diversity was quantified as the inverse Simpson index, and CDR3 amino acid length spectratypes and V-J pairing frequencies were compared. To annotate clonotypes specific to SARS-CoV-2, CMV, influenza A and EBV, TCR beta CDR3 sequences were compared against VDJdb. TCRdb obtained this table from immuneACCESS and retained in-frame rearrangements with V and J assigned. These tables miss some clones; where compared with another copy, unresolved V genes account for less than half of the shortfall, and the remainder is unexplained. V and J calls and clone size are those listed in that table; D and trimming were worked out from the DNA. The sample records around 50,000 clones, 80% to 95% of which are singletons. Approximately 12% of the sample goes to the ten largest clones.

PBMCs were isolated from peripheral blood, and genomic DNA from unsorted PBMCs was used for TCR beta sequencing. The sample comes from a study (dated 2022 in TCRdb). The full study reports these points: According to the authors, more investigation is needed, including longitudinal sampling and evaluation of a control group.

This receptor was obtained from a middle-aged man with rheumatoid arthritis. Sequenced input: PBMCs.

CDR3 reads: CASRTSGRTDTQYF. The DNA reads as follows: TGTGCCAGCAGGACTAGCGGGAGGACAGATACGCAGTATTTT. The chain employs TRBV28 and TRBJ2-3; TRBD2 fits 13 bases in the junction. Trimming leaves V shorter by 6 bases and J shorter by 3 bases, with the junction holding 0 bases beyond the gene matches. From the cysteine up to the phenylalanine, the CDR3 has a length of 14 residues. Only CDR3 DNA remains: 42 bases, in frame from the first base. Via the germline V gene, CDR1 is MDHEN and CDR2 SYDVKM.